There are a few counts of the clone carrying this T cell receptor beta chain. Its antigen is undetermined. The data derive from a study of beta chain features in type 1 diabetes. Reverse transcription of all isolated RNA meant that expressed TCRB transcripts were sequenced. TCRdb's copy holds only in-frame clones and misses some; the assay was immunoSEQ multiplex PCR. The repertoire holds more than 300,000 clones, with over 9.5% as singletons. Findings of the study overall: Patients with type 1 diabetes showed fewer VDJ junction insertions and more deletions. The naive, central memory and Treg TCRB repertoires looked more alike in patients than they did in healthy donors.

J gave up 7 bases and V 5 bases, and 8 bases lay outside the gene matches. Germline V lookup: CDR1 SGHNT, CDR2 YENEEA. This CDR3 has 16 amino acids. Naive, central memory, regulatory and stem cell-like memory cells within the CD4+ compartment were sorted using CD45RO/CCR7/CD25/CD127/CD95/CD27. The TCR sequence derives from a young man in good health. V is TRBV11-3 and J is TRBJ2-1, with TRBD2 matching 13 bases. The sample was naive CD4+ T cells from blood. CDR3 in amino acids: CASSARLAGGRNEQFF. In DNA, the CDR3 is TGTGCCAGCAGCGCGAGACTAGCGGGGGGCCGTAATGAGCAGTTCTTC.